The following is a T cell receptor (beta chain) sequence with its context. In the original workflow: Estimation of nucleated cell counts was performed using reference gene primer amplification. Using immunoSEQ multiplex PCR, the repertoire was profiled, and TCRdb retains in-frame clones only, with some absent. Clone size and V and J calls were adopted from that table, with D and trimming inferred from the DNA. This sample has 80,000 to 100,000 clones; over 70% occur once, and the top ten carry around 24%. The sample comes from a study of blood T cell repertoires in COVID-19. The CDR3 runs to 15 residues. Germline V gene sequence: CDR1 SGDLS, CDR2 YYNGEE. V shed 3 bases and J shed 1 base, with 10 bases lying between them.

The sequenced material came from peripheral blood. The source is a man aged 65 to 85 with acute or convalescent COVID-19. The J gene is TRBJ2-2, the V gene TRBV9; D may be TRBD1 (6 bases). DNA for the CDR3: TGTGCCAGCAGCGAAACAGGGAGGAACACCGGGGAGCTGTTTTTT. Translation gives CASSETGRNTGELFF.